This note documents a single T cell receptor beta chain sequence. In germline, CDR1 is SGHTA, CDR2 FQGNSA. This CDR3 has 16 residues. V was clipped by 5 bases and J by 2 bases; unmatched bases: 5. The PCR used 60 Vbeta and 13 Jbeta primers. Data came from immunoSEQ multiplex PCR; TCRdb stores just in-frame clones and leaves some out. The table has roughly 100,000 clones, 83% seen once. The sample belongs to a study of cytomegalovirus exposure and HLA in healthy donors. The origin of this receptor is a man aged 18 to 30 in good health and CMV-seronegative. Sequenced input: PBMCs. This chain connects TRBV7-2 to TRBJ2-7; 14 nucleotides agree with TRBD2. CDR3 DNA sequence: TGTGCCAGCAGCCTGGGGACTAGCGGGAGACCCTACGAGCAGTACTTC. This gives the protein CASSLGTSGRPYEQYF.